This T cell receptor beta chain was profiled in a study of cytomegalovirus exposure and HLA in healthy donors (dated by TCRdb to the late 2010s). In terms of the full investigation: In an earlier analysis of approximately 500 of the donors, about 270 Gb of sequence data and just under 120 million unique TCR beta sequences from 150 million to 200 million T cells were reported. Across some 400 genotyped donors of the cohort, an average of roughly 230,000 unique TCR beta nucleotide sequences per donor were sequenced, and about a sixth of those sequences were non-productive. The T cell repertoires of 550 to 850 subjects were profiled by immunosequencing and related to cytomegalovirus serostatus. Donor age, sex, ethnicity and CMV serostatus were compiled alongside the repertoire data. High-throughput TCR immunosequencing, statistical association of individual TCRs with disease status, and machine learning were combined to predict cytomegalovirus infection status. An earlier analysis of roughly 600 of the donors used high-throughput TCR beta sequencing to judge whether each TCR beta V gene segment behaved as functional or pseudogenic. A later analysis re-examined previously published TCR beta repertoires from several hundred donors and added high-resolution HLA genotyping to investigate patterns of TCR occurrence. The later analysis used no new phenotypic data to find candidate immune exposures, relying instead on TCR beta sequences and their occurrence across donors. Among the roughly 400 genotyped donors, approximately 77% belonged to the genetic ancestry cluster associated with self-reported Caucasian donors. All discovery cohort repertoires had been generated using a single sequencing platform. Roughly 5 DR-DQ haplotypes were handled as single units for association and clustering because linkage in the cohort was strong. Both class I and class II loci were covered by HLA typing, at four-digit resolution. In a later genetic analysis, genome-wide SNP genotypes for about 55% of the roughly 670 donors were used, and that subset was treated as a discovery cohort. Besides the first cohort of under 700 subjects, a separate validation cohort made up of roughly 120 different subjects was used. The number of typed donors differed by locus: about 620-640 for A, B, C, DRB1 and DQB1; some 540 for DQA1; around 610 for DPA1; and around 450 for DPB1. The study aimed to test whether cataloging public T cell receptors could reveal signatures of past pathogen exposure. An early release that covered roughly 600 HLA-typed donors contained 250 to 350 gigabases of sequencing data and around 85 million unique TCR sequences. Overall results and qualifications from the work: A few of the identified cytomegalovirus-associated TCR beta chains were confirmed in vitro to be specific for cytomegalovirus antigens. A later analysis found that most CMV-associated TCR beta chains appeared HLA-restricted, with HLA associations seemingly driven largely by CMV exposure. The 87-base-pair reads could not distinguish some IMGT-functional V segments, including TRBV6-2 and TRBV6-3, so those segments were excluded. The study gave a list of 150 to 200 TCR beta chains associated with cytomegalovirus. Because HLA typing was unavailable for some donors at each locus, only the typed subset was used in association tests. At a false discovery rate of 0.05, a later analysis linked 15,000 to 20,000 TCR beta sequences to specific HLA alleles. Linkage disequilibrium might explain the correlated functional status among segregating V segments, but an unknown experimental factor could not be ruled out. A later analysis reported that several top co-occurrence clusters appeared linked to parvovirus B19, influenza, CMV and Epstein-Barr virus. In a later analysis, HLA-associated TCR beta chains showed more clonal expansion and lower generation probabilities than non-associated chains that were equally common. Because counts were too low, about 15 rarely observed V segments, including chromosome 9 orphons, were left out of the earlier analysis of approximately 580 of the donors. An earlier analysis of approximately 540 of the donors showed that most TCR beta V segments appeared in productive rearrangements either about 87% or about 30% of the time, which broadly matched IMGT annotations. The authors suggested that the approach could potentially be generalized to other disease states and immunological phenotypes. Presence/absence analyses assumed roughly uniform sequencing depth across donors, an assumption that may not hold. In this cohort, only TCR beta chains were sequenced, and detectable features were limited by the absence of alpha or paired-chain data. For the cohort, immune exposure information was limited to CMV serostatus. Across donors, most TCR sequences were observed very rarely, whereas some public TCRs were present in many individuals. V-gene and J-gene trimming of TCR beta chains was associated with a missense DCLRE1C variant in a later genetic analysis, and the association was replicated in an independent cohort. A group of highly shared sequence variants was considered likely to be a technical artifact of the sequencing pipeline. The classifier was reported to diagnose cytomegalovirus status with high specificity and sensitivity in both the original and validation cohorts. A further reported finding was that TCR beta sequences accurately predicted the HLA-A and HLA-B alleles for most subjects in the first cohort. Assigning TCR associations to individual alleles was difficult when HLA alleles, especially DR and DQ, strongly co-occurred. According to a later analysis, TCR association rates differed among HLA loci, with DRB1 alleles showing the most associated TCRs and HLA-C alleles showing the fewest. Compared with the approximately 700-donor mean, donors in an Asian-associated ancestry cluster had fewer N-insertions in productive TCRs, according to a later genetic analysis.

The cohort was made up of about 610 healthy bone marrow donors. At the time of sampling, all cohort members were nominally healthy, though unrecorded immune exposures were likely present. The donor was CMV seropositive and was included in the group of some 290 seropositive cohort members. Each donor provided a peripheral blood sample, and peripheral blood mononuclear cells were used for TCR beta sequencing. Genomic DNA extraction from the blood cell samples was performed with the Qiagen DNeasy Blood Extraction Kit. This clone appeared a few times. This clone's antigen is unknown. No base-level quality is on record; no much larger clone is a single base apart. The library was prepared using the immunoSEQ multiplex PCR assay. The multiplex PCR relied on a mix of 60 forward primers for TCR Vbeta segments and 13 reverse primers for TCR Jbeta segments. Amplification of the CDR3 region of rearranged TCR beta genes was performed with a multiplex PCR assay on genomic DNA. Amplified TCR beta libraries were sequenced as 87-base-pair reads on the Illumina HiSeq System. Processing in the source paper ran as follows. A later analysis counted some 80 million unique TCR beta chains across the 650 to 800 repertoires, and 10 million to 12 million of these chains were shared by at least two donors. A nearest-neighbor algorithm error-corrected the raw reads and collapsed the reads into unique sequences, merging closely related sequences to remove PCR and sequencing errors. CDR3 sequences were aligned to IMGT reference sequences to assign V, D and J gene segments. For a sequence to be retained, a match of at least six nucleotides to both a V gene segment and a J gene segment was required. Rearrangements were classified as productive when the CDR3 lacked stop codons and remained in frame with V and J, and all other rearrangements were classified as non-productive. Following IMGT convention, CDR3 was defined as the stretch from the second conserved V-encoded cysteine to the conserved J-encoded phenylalanine. In an earlier analysis of some 550 of the donors, sequences lacking an unambiguous match to a single V gene segment were excluded. In an earlier analysis of 587 of the donors, a V segment was called functional when productive rearrangements were above 56.7%, and segregating when the standard deviation between donors exceeded 5%. A statistical classification framework was built to diagnose cytomegalovirus status from the catalog of TCR beta chain sequences. In a later analysis, V and J genes were assigned by comparing TCR nucleotide sequences against IMGT/GENE-DB human TR gene sequences. The TCRdist pipeline was used in a later analysis to assign CDR3 sequences and most-parsimonious VDJ recombination scenarios. In a later analysis, each TCR beta chain was defined by its CDR3 amino acid sequence together with its V-gene family, and reads lacking a unique V-gene family were excluded. To address suspected cross-contamination and a sequencing artifact, a later analysis removed several hundred highly shared, low-generation-probability nucleotide sequences. A later analysis calculated a clonal expansion index for each public chain from normalized within-repertoire ranks of inferred template counts. In a later analysis, generation probabilities were computed using a VDJ recombination model fitted to out-of-frame rearrangements, and the results were checked against IGoR. In a later analysis, hypergeometric tests were used to score TCR-TCR, TCR-HLA and TCR-CMV co-occurrence, with a repertoire-size bias correction applied to TCR pairs. A later analysis estimated false discovery rates by permuting HLA or CMV assignments 20 times. In a later analysis, co-occurring TCRs were grouped using DBSCAN, and TCRdist sequence similarity was added for clustering within HLA-allele-positive subsets. Co-occurrence clustering excluded repertoires with fewer than 30,000 or more than 120,000 public chains, plus five with anomalous nucleotide sharing. TCRdb limited this immuneACCESS table to in-frame rearrangements with V and J called. A share of clones is missing; checked studies link under half to unresolved V genes, and the rest is unexplained. D and trimming come from the DNA, and the V and J calls and clone size come from that table. The sample table lists about 150,000 clones, approximately 80% of them with a count of one. Clones ranked in the top ten supply about 13% of the sample.

V has 4 bases trimmed and J has 5 bases trimmed; junction bases matching no gene number 8. Counted from cysteine to phenylalanine, this CDR3 has 17 amino acids. The entry retains the CDR3 DNA only, 51 bases that are in frame from base 1. CDR1 and CDR2, per the germline V gene, are SGHTA and FQGNSA. Specimen: PBMCs. The sequence links TRBV7-2 to TRBJ2-5; 15 of the junction bases match TRBD2. The TCR comes from a man younger than 45 in good health and CMV-seropositive. In nucleotide form, the sequence is TGTGCCAGCAGCTGGACTAGCGGGAGGGGGGGAGGGGAGACCCAGTACTTC. Protein translation: CASSWTSGRGGGETQYF.